Below, one T cell receptor beta chain is given with its context. The CDR3 contains 15 residues. After removal of 5 bases from V and 4 bases from J, the junction contained 10 bases not matched to a gene. Germline assignment: CDR1 MNHEY and CDR2 SVGAGI. The data originate from a study of human T cells and chemical hapten exposure. Time point of the sample: healthy volunteer bleed at 2 weeks. The authors' total RNA extraction used unfractionated whole blood. As the library was built, unique molecular identifiers were attached to individual cDNA molecules. A single record per CDR3 protein comes from TCRdb applying MiXCR to the RACE reads. The data contain about 130,000 distinct CDR3 sequences, around 8.3% of them singletons.

Material: whole blood. The chain carries TRBV6-5 and TRBJ1-2; 7 bases match TRBD1. This clonotype originated in a male donor in good health. Some clones in this sample may be carry-over from other donors' samples. The CDR3 coding sequence is TGTGCCAGCAGTAACGGACAGGATTTGATCTATGGCTACACCTTC. It specifies CASSNGQDLIYGYTF.